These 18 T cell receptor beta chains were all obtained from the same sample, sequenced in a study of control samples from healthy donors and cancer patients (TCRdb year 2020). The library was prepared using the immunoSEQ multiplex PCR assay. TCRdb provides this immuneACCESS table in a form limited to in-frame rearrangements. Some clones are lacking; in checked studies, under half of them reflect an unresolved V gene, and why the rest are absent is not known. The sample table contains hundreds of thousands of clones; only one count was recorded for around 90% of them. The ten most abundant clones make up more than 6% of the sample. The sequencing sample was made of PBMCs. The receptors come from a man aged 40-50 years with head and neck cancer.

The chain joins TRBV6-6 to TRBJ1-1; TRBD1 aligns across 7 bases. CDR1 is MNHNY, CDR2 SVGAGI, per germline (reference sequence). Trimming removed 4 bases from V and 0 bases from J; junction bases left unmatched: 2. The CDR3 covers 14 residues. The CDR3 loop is CASSSGTVNTEAFF. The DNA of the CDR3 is TGTGCCAGCAGTTCCGGGACAGTGAACACTGAAGCTTTCTTT.

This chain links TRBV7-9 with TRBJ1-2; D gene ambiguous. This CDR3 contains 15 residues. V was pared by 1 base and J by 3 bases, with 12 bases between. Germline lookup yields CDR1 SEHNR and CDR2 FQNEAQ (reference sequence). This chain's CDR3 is CASSLGGSLYYGYTF. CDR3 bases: TGTGCCAGCAGCTTAGGAGGGTCCCTATACTATGGCTACACCTTC.

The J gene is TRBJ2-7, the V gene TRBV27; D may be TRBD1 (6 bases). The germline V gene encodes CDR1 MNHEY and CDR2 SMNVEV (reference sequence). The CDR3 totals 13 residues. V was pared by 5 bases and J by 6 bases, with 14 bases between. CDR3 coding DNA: TGTGCCAGCAGTCCACAGGGATGGAGCGAGCAGTACTTC. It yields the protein CASSPQGWSEQYF.

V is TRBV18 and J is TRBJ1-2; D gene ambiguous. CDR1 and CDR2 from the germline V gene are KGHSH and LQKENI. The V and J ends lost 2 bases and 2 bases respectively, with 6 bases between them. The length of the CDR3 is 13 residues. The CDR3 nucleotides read TGTGCCAGCTCACCAACAGAAAACTATGGCTACACCTTC. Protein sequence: CASSPTENYGYTF.

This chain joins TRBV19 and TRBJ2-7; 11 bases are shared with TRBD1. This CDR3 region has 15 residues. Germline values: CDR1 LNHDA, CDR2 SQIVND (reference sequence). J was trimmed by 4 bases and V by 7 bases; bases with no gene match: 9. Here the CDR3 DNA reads TGTGCCAGTACCGAAGGACAGGGGGCGATATACGAGCAGTACTTC. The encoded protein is CASTEGQGAIYEQYF.

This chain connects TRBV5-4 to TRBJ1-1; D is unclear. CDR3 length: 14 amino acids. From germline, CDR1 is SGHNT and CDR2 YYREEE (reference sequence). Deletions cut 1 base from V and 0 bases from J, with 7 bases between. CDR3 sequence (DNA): TGTGCCAGCAGCTTGACTATCATGAACACTGAAGCTTTCTTT. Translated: CASSLTIMNTEAFF.

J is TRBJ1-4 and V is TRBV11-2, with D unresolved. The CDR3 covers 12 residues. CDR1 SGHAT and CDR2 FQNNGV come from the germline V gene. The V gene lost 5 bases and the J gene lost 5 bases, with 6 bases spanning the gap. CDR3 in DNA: TGTGCCAGCAGCCCAGTGAATGAAAAACTGTTTTTT. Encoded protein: CASSPVNEKLFF.

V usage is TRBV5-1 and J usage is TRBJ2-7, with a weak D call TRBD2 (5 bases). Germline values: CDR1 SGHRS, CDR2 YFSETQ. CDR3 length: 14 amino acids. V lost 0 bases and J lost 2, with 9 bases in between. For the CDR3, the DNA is TGCGCCAGCAGCTTGGATGTAGCGACCTACGAGCAGTACTTC. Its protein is CASSLDVATYEQYF. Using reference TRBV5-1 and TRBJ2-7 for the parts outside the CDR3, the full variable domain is KAGVTQTPRYLIKTRGQQVTLSCSPISGHRSVSWYQQTPGQGLQFLFEYFSETQRNKGNFPGRFSGRQFSNSRSEMNVSTLELGDSALYLCASSLDVATYEQYFGPGTRLTVT.

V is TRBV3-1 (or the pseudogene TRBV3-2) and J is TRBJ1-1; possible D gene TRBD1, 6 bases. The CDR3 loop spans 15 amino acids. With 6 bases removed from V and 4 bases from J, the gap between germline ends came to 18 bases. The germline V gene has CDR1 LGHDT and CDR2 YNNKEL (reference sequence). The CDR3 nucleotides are TGTGCCAGCAGTTTTAAGGGGGTGGGAAGCACTGAAGCTTTCTTT. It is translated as CASSFKGVGSTEAFF.

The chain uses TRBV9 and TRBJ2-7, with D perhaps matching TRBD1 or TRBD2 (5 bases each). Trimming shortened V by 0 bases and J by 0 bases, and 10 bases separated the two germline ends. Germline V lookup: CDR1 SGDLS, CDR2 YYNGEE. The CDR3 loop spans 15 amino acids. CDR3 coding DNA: TGTGCCAGCAGCGTAGGAGGGGCCTTCTCCTACGAGCAGTACTTC. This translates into CASSVGGAFSYEQYF.

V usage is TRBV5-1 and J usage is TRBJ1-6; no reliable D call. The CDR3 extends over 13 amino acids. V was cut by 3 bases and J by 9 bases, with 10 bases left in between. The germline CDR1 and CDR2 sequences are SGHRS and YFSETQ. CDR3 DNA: TGCGCCAGCAGCTCCGACCCGCGTTCACCCCTCCACTTT. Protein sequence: CASSSDPRSPLHF.

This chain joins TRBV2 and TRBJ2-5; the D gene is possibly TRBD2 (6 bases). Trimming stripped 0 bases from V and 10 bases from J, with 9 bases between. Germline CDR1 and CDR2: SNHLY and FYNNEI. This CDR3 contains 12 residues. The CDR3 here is CASSEARGVQYF. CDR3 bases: TGTGCCAGCAGTGAAGCGCGCGGGGTCCAGTACTTC.

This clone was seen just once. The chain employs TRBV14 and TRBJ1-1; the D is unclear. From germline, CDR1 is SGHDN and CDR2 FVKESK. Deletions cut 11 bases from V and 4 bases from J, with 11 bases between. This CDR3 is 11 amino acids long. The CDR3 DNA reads TGTGCCTCCCGGGGAGGCACTGAAGCTTTCTTT. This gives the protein CASRGGTEAFF.

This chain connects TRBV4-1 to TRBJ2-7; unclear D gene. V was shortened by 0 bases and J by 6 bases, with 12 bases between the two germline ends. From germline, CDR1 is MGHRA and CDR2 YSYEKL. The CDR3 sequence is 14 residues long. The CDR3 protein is CASSQDYGQSEQYF. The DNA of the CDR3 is TGCGCCAGCAGCCAAGATTACGGGCAGAGCGAGCAGTACTTC.

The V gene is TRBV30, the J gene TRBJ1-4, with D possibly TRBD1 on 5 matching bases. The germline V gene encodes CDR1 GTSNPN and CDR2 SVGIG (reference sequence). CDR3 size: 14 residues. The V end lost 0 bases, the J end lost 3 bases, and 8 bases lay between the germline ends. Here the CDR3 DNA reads TGTGCCTGGAGTGTGGGGCTTTCTAATGAAAAACTGTTTTTT. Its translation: CAWSVGLSNEKLFF. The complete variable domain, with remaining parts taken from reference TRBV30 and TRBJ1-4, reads SQTIHQWPATLVQPVGSPLSLECTVEGTSNPNLYWYRQAAGRGLQLLFYSVGIGQISSEVPQNLSASRPQDRQFILSSKKLLLSDSGFYLCAWSVGLSNEKLFFGSGTQLSVL.

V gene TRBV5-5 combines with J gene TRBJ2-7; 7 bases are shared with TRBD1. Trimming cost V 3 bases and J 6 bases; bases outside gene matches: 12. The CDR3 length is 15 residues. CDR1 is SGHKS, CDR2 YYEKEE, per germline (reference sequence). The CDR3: CASSSMTGSEGEQYF. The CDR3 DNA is TGTGCCAGCAGCTCCATGACAGGGAGTGAGGGCGAGCAGTACTTC. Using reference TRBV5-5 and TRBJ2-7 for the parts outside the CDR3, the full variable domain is DAGVTQSPTHLIKTRGQQVTLRCSPISGHKSVSWYQQVLGQGPQFIFQYYEKEERGRGNFPDRFSARQFPNYSSELNVNALLLGDSALYLCASSSMTGSEGEQYFGPGTRLTVT.

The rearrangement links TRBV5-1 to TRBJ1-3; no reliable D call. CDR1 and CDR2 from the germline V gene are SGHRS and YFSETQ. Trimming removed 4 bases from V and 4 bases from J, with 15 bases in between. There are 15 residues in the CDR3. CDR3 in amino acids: CASSSSNKIGNTIYF. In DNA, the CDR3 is TGCGCCAGCAGCAGCAGTAATAAAATCGGAAACACCATATATTTT.

The CDR3 nucleotides are TGTGCCAGCAGCTCGACAGGTACGAACACTGAAGCTTTCTTT. Its translation: CASSSTGTNTEAFF. The chain carries TRBV7-9 and TRBJ1-1; D is perhaps TRBD1 (6 bases). CDR1 is SEHNR and CDR2 is FQNEAQ in the germline V gene (reference sequence). The CDR3 has 14 amino acids. V shed 4 bases and J shed 1 base, with 10 bases lying between them.